This T cell receptor (beta chain) was sequenced for a study of a mutant IDH1 vaccine in newly diagnosed glioma. About the research overall: Vaccination started 4-6 weeks after radiotherapy alone, or with temozolomide cycles. Treated individuals were roughly 62% male and approximately 40% female, averaging approximately 40 years of age. Previous treatment comprised radiotherapy, temozolomide, or both, mostly both.

The CDR3 spans 14 residues. V was shortened by 2 bases and J by 4 bases, with 12 bases between the two germline ends. CDR1 and CDR2 from the germline V gene are MNHNS and SASEGT. Time point reported: week 11, during vaccination. Each dose delivered 300 ug of mutant IDH1 20-mer peptide subcutaneously with imiquimod. Sequenced by immunoSEQ multiplex PCR; TCRdb stores in-frame clones only, minus some. Of 55,000 or so clones listed, 91% are singletons. The count of this clone is one. Its antigen is still unknown. The sequence derives from a man aged 50 or older with glioma. Sample: PBMCs, taken from a glioma patient whose treatment included an IDH1 peptide vaccine. This rearrangement joins TRBV6-1 to TRBJ2-7; tentatively, D is TRBD2 (6 bases). The CDR3 is CASSERRGAYEQYF. The CDR3 DNA follows: TGTGCCAGCAGTGAACGGCGGGGCGCTTACGAGCAGTACTTC.